A selection of T cell receptor beta chains follows, all from one sample in a study of blood T cells in healthy people across ages. TCRdb processed the 5' RACE reads anew with MiXCR; each CDR3 protein has one entry. The sample holds fewer than 750,000 distinct CDR3 sequences, around half seen once. The sample consisted of blood. These receptors were obtained from a man older than 75 in good health. Each CDR3 is given without its conserved first and last residue. Each record gives: J gene, D gene, V gene, CDR3 protein. A D gene is named only where the DNA matches it firmly.

>TRBJ1-2|-|TRBV7-9
ASSSPRTENNYGYT
>TRBJ2-1|-|TRBV12-3/TRBV12-4
ASSLNAIKGGEQF
>TRBJ2-1|TRBD2|TRBV4-2
ASSSGLGLEGHNEQF
>TRBJ2-7|-|TRBV5-1
ASSNPSPYNEQY
>TRBJ2-5|-|TRBV14
ASSQGESRARETQY
>TRBJ2-2|-|TRBV6-6
ASSDSADTGELF
>TRBJ2-1|TRBD2|TRBV20-1
SARESGSGRVEQF
>TRBJ1-6|-|TRBV9
ASSVAQQYSPLH
>TRBJ2-1|TRBD2|TRBV29-1
SAARSGTYNEQF
>TRBJ2-3|TRBD2|TRBV11-2
ASSFSGGPTDTQY
>TRBJ1-5|-|TRBV4-3
ASSQDYGVNQPQH
>TRBJ2-2|-|TRBV6-5
ATRGNTGELF
>TRBJ2-7|TRBD1|TRBV3-1
ASSHAGTGTYEQY
>TRBJ2-1|-|TRBV5-1
ASSLGSISYNEQF
>TRBJ2-7|-|TRBV7-2
ASSLEVGYEQY
>TRBJ2-2|TRBD2|TRBV9
ASSGLSGSTGELF
>TRBJ1-1|TRBD1|TRBV5-6
ASSKPGTGNTEAF
>TRBJ2-5|-|TRBV29-1
SVVASRETQY
>TRBJ2-7|TRBD2|TRBV7-2
ASSPSGDYEQY
>TRBJ1-6|TRBD1|TRBV27
ASSGLTGRNSPLH
>TRBJ1-5|TRBD1|TRBV10-3
AISQDRGTGRPQH
>TRBJ1-1|TRBD1|TRBV6-5
ASSSRGTGGEAF
>TRBJ1-2|TRBD1|TRBV7-9
ASSLAGTGECGYT
>TRBJ2-3|-|TRBV25-1
ASSGGEIADTQY
>TRBJ1-6|-|TRBV6-6
ASGYSNRNNSPLH
>TRBJ1-2|-|TRBV20-1
SARGASIGYT
>-|-|TRBV25-1
ASSDFGHGRETQY
>TRBJ2-3|TRBD1|TRBV20-1
SAWTGGNTDTQY
>TRBJ2-7|-|TRBV5-1
ASSVMGRGNSYEQY
>TRBJ2-2|TRBD2|TRBV4-3
ASSQGLAGAVNTGELF
>-|TRBD2|TRBV7-9
ASSLARLAGGQETQF
>TRBJ2-1|TRBD1|TRBV2
ASSRDRARF
>TRBJ1-6|-|TRBV20-1
SARSPHTDNSPLH
>TRBJ2-3|-|TRBV7-2
ASSLRLANTDTQY
>TRBJ1-2|-|TRBV27
ASRRQPNYGYT